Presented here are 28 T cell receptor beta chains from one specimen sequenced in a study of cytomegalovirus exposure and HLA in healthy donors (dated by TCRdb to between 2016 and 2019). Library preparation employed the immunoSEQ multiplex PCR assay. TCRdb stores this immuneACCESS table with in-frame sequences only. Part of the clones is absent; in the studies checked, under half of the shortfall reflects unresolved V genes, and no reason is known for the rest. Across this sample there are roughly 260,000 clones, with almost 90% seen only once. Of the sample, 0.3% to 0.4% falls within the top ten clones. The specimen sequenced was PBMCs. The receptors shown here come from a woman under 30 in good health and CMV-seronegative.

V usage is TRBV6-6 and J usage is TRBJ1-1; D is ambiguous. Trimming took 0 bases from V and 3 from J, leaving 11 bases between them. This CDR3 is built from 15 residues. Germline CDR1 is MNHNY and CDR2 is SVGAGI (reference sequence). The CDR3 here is CASSYSGGRDTEAFF. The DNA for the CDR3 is TGTGCCAGCAGTTACTCGGGCGGGCGGGACACTGAAGCTTTCTTT.

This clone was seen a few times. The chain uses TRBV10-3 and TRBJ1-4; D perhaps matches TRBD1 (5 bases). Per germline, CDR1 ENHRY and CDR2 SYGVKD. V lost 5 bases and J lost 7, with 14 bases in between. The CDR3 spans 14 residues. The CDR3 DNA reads TGTGCCATCAGTTCGGACAAGAGTGGTGAAAAACTGTTTTTT. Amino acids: CAISSDKSGEKLFF.

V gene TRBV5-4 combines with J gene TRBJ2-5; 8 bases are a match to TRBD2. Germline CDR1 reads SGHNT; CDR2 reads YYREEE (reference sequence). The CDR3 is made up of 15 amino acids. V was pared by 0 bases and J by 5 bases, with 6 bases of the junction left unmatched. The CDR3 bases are TGTGCCAGCAGCTTGGCGGGGGGGTCCGGGGAGACCCAGTACTTC. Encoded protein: CASSLAGGSGETQYF.

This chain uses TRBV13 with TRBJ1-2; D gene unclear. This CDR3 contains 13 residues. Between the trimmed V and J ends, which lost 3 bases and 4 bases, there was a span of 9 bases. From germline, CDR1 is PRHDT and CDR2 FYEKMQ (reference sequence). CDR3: CASSLRGGYGYTF. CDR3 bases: TGTGCCAGCAGCTTGCGCGGTGGCTATGGCTACACCTTC.

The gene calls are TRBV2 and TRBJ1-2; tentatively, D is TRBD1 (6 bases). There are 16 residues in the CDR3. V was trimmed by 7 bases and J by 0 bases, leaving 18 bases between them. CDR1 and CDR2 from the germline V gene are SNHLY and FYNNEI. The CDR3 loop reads CASTPRTVAANYGYTF. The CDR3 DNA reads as TGTGCCAGCACTCCCCGGACAGTTGCCGCTAACTATGGCTACACCTTC.

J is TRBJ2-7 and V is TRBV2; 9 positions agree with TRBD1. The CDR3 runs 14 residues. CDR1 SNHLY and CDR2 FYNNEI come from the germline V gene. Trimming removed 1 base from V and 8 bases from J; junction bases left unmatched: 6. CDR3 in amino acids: CASSEVRTGEQQYF. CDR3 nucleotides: TGTGCCAGCAGTGAAGTTAGGACAGGGGAGCAGCAGTACTTC.

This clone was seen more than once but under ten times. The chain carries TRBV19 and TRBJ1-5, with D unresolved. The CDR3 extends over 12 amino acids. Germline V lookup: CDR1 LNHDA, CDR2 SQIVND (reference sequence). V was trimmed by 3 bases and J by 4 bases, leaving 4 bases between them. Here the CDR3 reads CASSILNQPQHF. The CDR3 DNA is TGTGCCAGTAGTATCCTTAATCAGCCCCAGCATTTT. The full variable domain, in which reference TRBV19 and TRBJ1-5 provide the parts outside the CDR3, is DGGITQSPKYLFRKEGQNVTLSCEQNLNHDAMYWYRQDPGQGLRLIYYSQIVNDFQKGDIAEGYSVSREKKESFPLTVTSAQKNPTAFYLCASSILNQPQHFGDGTRLSIL.

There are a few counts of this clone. The CDR3 spells CAITNRGNYGYTF. CDR3 DNA sequence: TGTGCCATCACCAACAGGGGCAACTATGGCTACACCTTC. V is TRBV10-3 and J is TRBJ1-2, with TRBD1 matching over 7 bases. After removal of 7 bases from V and 2 bases from J, the junction contained 4 bases not matched to a gene. The CDR3 loop spans 13 amino acids. Germline V gene lookup returns CDR1 ENHRY and CDR2 SYGVKD.

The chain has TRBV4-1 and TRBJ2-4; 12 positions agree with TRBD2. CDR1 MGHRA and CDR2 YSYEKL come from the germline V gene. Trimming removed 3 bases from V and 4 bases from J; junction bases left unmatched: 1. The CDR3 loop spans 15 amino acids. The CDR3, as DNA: TGCGCCAGCAGCCATACTAGCGGGGGGAAAAACATTCAGTACTTC. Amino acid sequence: CASSHTSGGKNIQYF.

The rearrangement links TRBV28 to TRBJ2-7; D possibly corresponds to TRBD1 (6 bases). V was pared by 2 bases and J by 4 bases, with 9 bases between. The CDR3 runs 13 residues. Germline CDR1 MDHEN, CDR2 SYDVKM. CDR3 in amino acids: CASSLMDRYEQYV. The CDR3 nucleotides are TGTGCCAGCAGTTTAATGGACAGATACGAGCAGTACGTC.

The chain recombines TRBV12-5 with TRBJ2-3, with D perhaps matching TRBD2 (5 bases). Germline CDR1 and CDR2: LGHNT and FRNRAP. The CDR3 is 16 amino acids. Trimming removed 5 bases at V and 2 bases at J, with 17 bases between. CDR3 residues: CASGDGSRGVTDTQYF. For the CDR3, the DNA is TGTGCTAGTGGTGATGGCAGCCGGGGAGTCACAGATACGCAGTATTTT.

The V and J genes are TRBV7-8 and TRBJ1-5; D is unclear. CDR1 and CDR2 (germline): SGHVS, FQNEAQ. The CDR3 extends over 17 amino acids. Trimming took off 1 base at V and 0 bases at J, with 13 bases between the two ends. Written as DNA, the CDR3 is TGTGCCAGCAGCTTAGTTGCAGGACTTTATAGCAATCAGCCCCAGCATTTT. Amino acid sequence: CASSLVAGLYSNQPQHF. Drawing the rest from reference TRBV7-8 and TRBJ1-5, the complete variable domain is GAGVSQSPRYKVAKRGQDVALRCDPISGHVSLFWYQQALGQGPEFLTYFQNEAQLDKSGLPSDRFFAERPEGSVSTLKIQRTQQEDSAVYLCASSLVAGLYSNQPQHFGDGTRLSIL.

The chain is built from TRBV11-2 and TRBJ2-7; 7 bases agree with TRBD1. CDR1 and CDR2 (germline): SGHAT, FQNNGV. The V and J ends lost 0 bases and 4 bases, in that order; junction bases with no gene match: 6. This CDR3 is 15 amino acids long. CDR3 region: CASSLDNTGDYEQYV. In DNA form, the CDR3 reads TGTGCCAGCAGCTTAGATAATACAGGGGATTACGAGCAGTACGTC.

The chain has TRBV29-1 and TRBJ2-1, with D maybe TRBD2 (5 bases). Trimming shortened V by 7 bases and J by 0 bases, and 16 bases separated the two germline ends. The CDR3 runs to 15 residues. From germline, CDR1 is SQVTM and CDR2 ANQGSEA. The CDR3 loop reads CSAGGRLTSYNEQFF. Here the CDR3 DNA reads TGCAGCGCCGGAGGTCGGCTAACCTCCTACAATGAGCAGTTCTTC.

The CDR3: CASSLSSSGSSGANVLTF. The CDR3 DNA sequence: TGTGCCAGCAGTTTATCCTCTTCCGGGAGCTCTGGGGCCAACGTCCTGACTTTC. The chain is built from TRBV28 and TRBJ2-6; the D gene is possibly TRBD2 (6 bases). The germline gives CDR1 MDHEN, CDR2 SYDVKM. This CDR3 region has 18 residues. V was shortened by 1 base and J by 0 bases, with 13 bases between the two germline ends.

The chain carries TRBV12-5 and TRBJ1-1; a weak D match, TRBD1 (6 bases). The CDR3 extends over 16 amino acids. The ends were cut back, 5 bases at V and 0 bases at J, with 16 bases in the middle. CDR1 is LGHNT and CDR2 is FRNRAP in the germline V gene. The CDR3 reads CASGRRDGGMNTEAFF. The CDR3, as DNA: TGTGCTAGTGGTCGCCGGGATGGGGGCATGAACACTGAAGCTTTCTTT.

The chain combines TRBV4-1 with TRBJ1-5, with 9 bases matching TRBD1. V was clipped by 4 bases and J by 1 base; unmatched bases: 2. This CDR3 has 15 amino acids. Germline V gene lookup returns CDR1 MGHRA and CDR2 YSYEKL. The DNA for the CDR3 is TGCGCCAGCAGCCGCGGACAGGGGAGCAATCAGCCCCAGCATTTT. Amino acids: CASSRGQGSNQPQHF.

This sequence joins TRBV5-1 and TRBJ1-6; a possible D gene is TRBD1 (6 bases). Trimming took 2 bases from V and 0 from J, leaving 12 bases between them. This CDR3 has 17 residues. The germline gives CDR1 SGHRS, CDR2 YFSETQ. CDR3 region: CASSLDRSHSYNSPLHF. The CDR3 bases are TGCGCCAGCAGCTTAGACAGGTCTCACTCCTATAATTCACCCCTCCACTTT.

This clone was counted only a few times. CDR3 region: CASRRTGGNYGYTF. CDR3 nucleotides: TGTGCCAGCAGACGGACAGGGGGCAACTATGGCTACACCTTC. The rearrangement joins TRBV2 to TRBJ1-2; 11 positions agree with TRBD1. The germline V gene encodes CDR1 SNHLY and CDR2 FYNNEI. The CDR3 is 14 residues long. J lost 2 bases, V lost 6 bases, and 2 bases had no gene match.

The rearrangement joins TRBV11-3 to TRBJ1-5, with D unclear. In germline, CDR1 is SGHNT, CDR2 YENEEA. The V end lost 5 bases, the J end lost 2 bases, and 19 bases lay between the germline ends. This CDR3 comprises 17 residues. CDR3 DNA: TGTGCCAGCAGCATATCCCGGGGAGGGTGTTGCAATCAGCCCCAGCATTTT. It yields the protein CASSISRGGCCNQPQHF.

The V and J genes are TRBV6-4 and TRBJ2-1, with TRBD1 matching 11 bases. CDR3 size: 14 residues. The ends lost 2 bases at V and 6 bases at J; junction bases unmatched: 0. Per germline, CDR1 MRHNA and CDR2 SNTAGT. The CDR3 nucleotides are TGTGCCAGCAGTGACGGGACAGGGGGCAATGAGCAGTTCTTC. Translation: CASSDGTGGNEQFF.

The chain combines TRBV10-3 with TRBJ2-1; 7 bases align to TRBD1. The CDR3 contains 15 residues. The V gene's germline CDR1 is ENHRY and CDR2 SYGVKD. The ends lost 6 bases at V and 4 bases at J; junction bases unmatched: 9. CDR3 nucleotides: TGTGCCATCAGCACAACAGGGGAAAAATACAATGAGCAGTTCTTC. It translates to CAISTTGEKYNEQFF.

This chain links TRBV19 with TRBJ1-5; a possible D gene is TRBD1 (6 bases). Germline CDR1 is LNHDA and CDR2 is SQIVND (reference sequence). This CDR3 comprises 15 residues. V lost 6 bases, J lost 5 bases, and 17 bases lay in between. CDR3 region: CASSPNFAGDQPQHF. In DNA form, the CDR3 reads TGTGCCAGTAGCCCCAATTTCGCAGGGGATCAGCCCCAGCATTTT.

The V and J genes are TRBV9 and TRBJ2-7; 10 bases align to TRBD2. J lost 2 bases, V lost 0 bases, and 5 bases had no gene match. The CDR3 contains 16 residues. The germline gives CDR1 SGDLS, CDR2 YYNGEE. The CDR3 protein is CASSVDGSGGTYEQYF. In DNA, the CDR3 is TGTGCCAGCAGCGTAGATGGTAGCGGGGGGACCTACGAGCAGTACTTC.

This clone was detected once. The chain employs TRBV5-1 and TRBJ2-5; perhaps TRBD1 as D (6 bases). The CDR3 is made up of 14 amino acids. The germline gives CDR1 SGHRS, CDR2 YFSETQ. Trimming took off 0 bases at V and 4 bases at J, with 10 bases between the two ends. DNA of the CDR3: TGCGCCAGCAGCTTGGACCAGGGGAGAGAGACCCAGTACTTC. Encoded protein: CASSLDQGRETQYF.

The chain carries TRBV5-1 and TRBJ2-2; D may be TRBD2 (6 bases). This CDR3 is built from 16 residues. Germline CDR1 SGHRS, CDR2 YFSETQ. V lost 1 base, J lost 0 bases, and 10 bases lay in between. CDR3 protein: CASSLSSGANTGELFF. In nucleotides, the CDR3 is TGCGCCAGCAGCTTGAGTAGCGGCGCGAACACCGGGGAGCTGTTTTTT.

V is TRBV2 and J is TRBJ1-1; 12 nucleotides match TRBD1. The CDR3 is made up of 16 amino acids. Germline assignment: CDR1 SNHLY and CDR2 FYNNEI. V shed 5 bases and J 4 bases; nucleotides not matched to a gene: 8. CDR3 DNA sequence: TGTGCCAGCAGTCATGATAGGGACAGGGGGCCCACTGAAGCTTTCTTT. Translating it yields CASSHDRDRGPTEAFF.

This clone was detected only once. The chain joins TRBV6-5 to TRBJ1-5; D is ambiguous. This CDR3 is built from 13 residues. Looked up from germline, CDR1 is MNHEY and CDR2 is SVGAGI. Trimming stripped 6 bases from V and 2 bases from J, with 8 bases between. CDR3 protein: CASRGLGNQPQHF. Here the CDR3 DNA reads TGTGCCAGCAGGGGTCTAGGCAATCAGCCCCAGCATTTT.